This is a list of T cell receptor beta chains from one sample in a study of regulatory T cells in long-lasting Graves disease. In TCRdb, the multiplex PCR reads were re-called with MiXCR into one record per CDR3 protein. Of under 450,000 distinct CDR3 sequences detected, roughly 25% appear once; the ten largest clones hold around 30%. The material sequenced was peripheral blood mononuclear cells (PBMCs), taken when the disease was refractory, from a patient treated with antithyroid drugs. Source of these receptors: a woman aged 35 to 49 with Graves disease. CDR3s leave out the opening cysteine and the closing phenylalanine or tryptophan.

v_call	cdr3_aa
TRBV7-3	ASSLYAANTGELF
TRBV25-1	ASRRGGWGMNTEAF
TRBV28	ASSRGHQETQY
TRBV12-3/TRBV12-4	ATLGGDRANYGYT
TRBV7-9	ASSPNVWGVEAF
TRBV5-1	ASSLEYSRLIEQY
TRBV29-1	SVDPTGGSQETQY
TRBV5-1	ASSSSAGSYEQY
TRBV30	AWSETGVLYGYT
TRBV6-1	ASRKWTSGHYEQY
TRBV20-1	SARDREDEQY
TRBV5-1	ASSLGQGDNEQY